The 13 T cell receptor beta chains below come from one sample, sequenced in a study of blood T cell repertoires in COVID-19. Method: immunoSEQ multiplex PCR; TCRdb's copy keeps in-frame clones and lacks some. The sample consists of fewer than 350,000 clones, about 91% of them appearing once. What was sequenced was peripheral blood. These receptors were collected from a young man with COVID-19, enrolled during active disease.

In DNA form, the CDR3 reads TGCGCCAGCAGCTTTTTCCTCCGGGACAGGGAGACTGAAGCTTTCTTT. Encoded protein: CASSFFLRDRETEAFF. The V call is TRBV4-3, the J call TRBJ1-1, with 9 bases that match TRBD1. Germline V gene sequence: CDR1 LGHNA, CDR2 YSLEER. The ends lost 5 bases at V and 5 bases at J; junction bases unmatched: 12. CDR3 size: 16 residues.

V gene TRBV4-3 combines with J gene TRBJ2-1; TRBD1 might be the D (6 bases). Germline values: CDR1 LGHNA, CDR2 YSLEER. The CDR3 runs to 16 residues. Trimming left V 2 bases short and J 4 bases short, with 15 bases between. CDR3 amino acids: CASSQFPGASYNEQFF. CDR3 sequence (DNA): TGCGCCAGCAGCCAATTCCCAGGGGCCAGTTACAATGAGCAGTTCTTC.

This clone was recorded a few times. The genes are TRBV6-5 and TRBJ1-4; maybe TRBD1 (5 bases). This CDR3 spans 14 amino acids. The germline V gene has CDR1 MNHEY and CDR2 SVGAGI. Trimming took 7 bases from V and 8 from J, leaving 17 bases between them. CDR3 nucleotides: TGTGCCAGCAAACTGAGTCAGGGAGGCGAAAAACTGTTTTTT. The encoded protein is CASKLSQGGEKLFF.

The chain's CDR3 is CASSTGYETQYF. The CDR3 DNA is TGTGCCAGCAGTACAGGGTATGAGACCCAGTACTTC. The gene calls are TRBV6-2 or TRBV6-3 and TRBJ2-5; a weak D match, TRBD1 (6 bases). V lost 5 bases and J lost 5, with 9 bases in between. Germline V gene data show CDR1 as MNHEY and CDR2 as SVGEGT. The CDR3 is made up of 12 amino acids.

This clone appeared a single time. The chain uses TRBV28 and TRBJ2-7; perhaps TRBD2 as D (5 bases). The CDR3 has 14 amino acids. CDR1 is MDHEN and CDR2 is SYDVKM in the germline V gene. Trimming stripped 7 bases from V and 3 bases from J, with 16 bases between. The CDR3 loop reads CASIRRFGGYEQYF. DNA of the CDR3: TGTGCCAGCATTAGAAGGTTTGGAGGCTACGAGCAGTACTTC.

This clone was seen only once. The genes are TRBV10-3 and TRBJ1-5, with a weak D call TRBD1 (6 bases). This CDR3 is 14 amino acids long. V lost 4 bases to trimming and J lost 3 bases, with 10 bases between them. The germline V gene encodes CDR1 ENHRY and CDR2 SYGVKD. The CDR3 reads CAISAGETNQPQHF. The CDR3 nucleotides are TGTGCCATCAGTGCAGGGGAGACCAATCAGCCCCAGCATTTT.

The CDR3 loop is CASSQMRDRDYEQYF. CDR3 bases: TGCGCCAGCAGCCAGATGCGGGACAGGGATTACGAGCAGTACTTC. The rearrangement uses TRBV4-3 and TRBJ2-7, with TRBD1 identical over 9 bases. The CDR3 totals 15 residues. Germline V gives CDR1 LGHNA, CDR2 YSLEER. V shed 3 bases and J 4 bases; nucleotides not matched to a gene: 7.

The genes are TRBV11-3 and TRBJ2-3; 7 bases map to TRBD2. The CDR3 totals 15 residues. J lost 0 bases, V lost 4 bases, and 4 bases had no gene match. CDR1 and CDR2 (germline): SGHNT, YENEEA. The CDR3 DNA follows: TGTGCCAGCAGCTCCGGGGGGTCTAGCACAGATACGCAGTATTTT. Its protein product is CASSSGGSSTDTQYF.

The V gene is TRBV4-3, the J gene TRBJ1-1; 7 positions match TRBD1. In germline, CDR1 is LGHNA, CDR2 YSLEER. The CDR3 is made up of 17 amino acids. J was trimmed by 4 bases and V by 0 bases; bases with no gene match: 11. The DNA for the CDR3 is TGCGCCAGCAGCCAAGATCGGAAGGGGGCGGTCGGCACTGAAGCTTTCTTT. This gives the protein CASSQDRKGAVGTEAFF.

This clone has ten or more counts. This rearrangement joins TRBV5-1 to TRBJ2-5; no clear D. Trimming removed 0 bases from V and 0 bases from J, with 6 bases in between. Per the germline V gene, CDR1 is SGHRS and CDR2 is YFSETQ. There are 14 residues in the CDR3. The CDR3 sequence is CASSLGRNQETQYF. As DNA, the CDR3 is TGCGCCAGCAGCTTGGGGCGGAACCAAGAGACCCAGTACTTC. The complete variable domain, with remaining parts taken from reference TRBV5-1 and TRBJ2-5, reads KAGVTQTPRYLIKTRGQQVTLSCSPISGHRSVSWYQQTPGQGLQFLFEYFSETQRNKGNFPGRFSGRQFSNSRSEMNVSTLELGDSALYLCASSLGRNQETQYFGPGTRLLVL.

The V gene is TRBV28, the J gene TRBJ1-2, with TRBD1 matching over 9 bases. Germline lookup yields CDR1 MDHEN and CDR2 SYDVKM. J lost 0 bases, V lost 2 bases, and 13 bases had no gene match. The CDR3 contains 19 residues. This CDR3 reads CASSLGNGQGNETNYGYTF. The CDR3 DNA is TGTGCCAGCAGTTTAGGGAACGGACAGGGGAATGAGACTAACTATGGCTACACCTTC.

The chain links TRBV29-1 to TRBJ1-1; perhaps TRBD1 as D (5 bases). The CDR3 runs to 14 residues. Germline lookup yields CDR1 SQVTM and CDR2 ANQGSEA. V was shortened by 7 bases and J by 2 bases, with 17 bases between the two germline ends. Here the CDR3 DNA reads TGCAGCGGCCATGGCCAGGGCATTAACACTGAAGCTTTCTTT. Its translation: CSGHGQGINTEAFF.

The chain has TRBV10-3 and TRBJ2-3, with TRBD2 identical over 8 bases. The trim removed 0 bases at V and 4 bases at J, leaving 3 bases unmatched. This CDR3 has 15 residues. Germline loops: CDR1 ENHRY, CDR2 SYGVKD. The CDR3 region has the DNA TGTGCCATCAGTGAGTCAAACGGGGGGGCAGATACGCAGTATTTT. It codes for CAISESNGGADTQYF.